This T cell receptor beta chain was documented in a study of CD8 T cells in ankylosing spondylitis. TCRdb re-called the 5' RACE reads with MiXCR, one entry per CDR3 protein. This table has 800,000 to 900,000 distinct CDR3 sequences, approximately 12% appearing once. Regarding this clonotype: Its antigen is not known.

The study, taken as a whole, reports: Seemingly distinctive of ankylosing spondylitis blood was a TCR beta motif formed by eight highly homologous variants. Several of the motif variants were reported before in synovial fluid and blood from reactive arthritis.

The sequenced sample consisted of blood, either unsorted or a sorted T cell fraction (not recorded which). The TCR originated in a male donor with ankylosing spondylitis.

CDR3 region: CASRPGQGANNEQFF. The CDR3, as DNA: TGCGCCAGCAGGCCGGGACAGGGGGCTAACAATGAGCAGTTCTTC. This rearrangement joins TRBV4-1 to TRBJ2-1, with TRBD1 matching over 12 bases. Germline V lookup: CDR1 MGHRA, CDR2 YSYEKL. This CDR3 comprises 15 residues. The J segment lost 5 bases and the V segment lost 6 bases, leaving 5 bases of the junction unmatched.